The 23 T cell receptor beta chains in this list originate from one sample, sequenced in a study of blood T cell repertoires in COVID-19. The table came from immunoSEQ multiplex PCR; TCRdb's copy has only in-frame clones and leaves some out. Seen here are under 300,000 clones, approximately 80% observed once, and the top ten hold around 6.8%. Sequencing input: peripheral blood. The receptors were gathered from a woman aged 60 to 75 with active or convalescent COVID-19.

This sequence joins TRBV19 and TRBJ2-1, with a tentative D call TRBD2 (6 bases). CDR3 length: 16 residues. Germline V lookup: CDR1 LNHDA, CDR2 SQIVND (reference sequence). V lost 3 bases, J lost 2 bases, and 14 bases lay in between. CDR3 bases: TGTGCCAGTAGTATCTTATCGGGGGTACCCTACAATGAGCAGTTCTTC. Translating it yields CASSILSGVPYNEQFF. The full variable domain, completed using reference TRBV19 and TRBJ2-1, is DGGITQSPKYLFRKEGQNVTLSCEQNLNHDAMYWYRQDPGQGLRLIYYSQIVNDFQKGDIAEGYSVSREKKESFPLTVTSAQKNPTAFYLCASSILSGVPYNEQFFGPGTRLTVL.

The chain joins TRBV28 to TRBJ2-6; the match to TRBD1 covers 9 bases. V dropped 2 bases and J dropped 0; count of bases not matched to a gene: 2. The germline V gene encodes CDR1 MDHEN and CDR2 SYDVKM. This CDR3 has 17 amino acids. CDR3 nucleotides: TGTGCCAGCAGTTTAGTACAGGGGGCCTCTGGGGCCAACGTCCTGACTTTC. This sequence encodes CASSLVQGASGANVLTF.

V and J are TRBV6-6 and TRBJ2-1, with 10 positions matching TRBD1. Unmatched junction bases numbered 8, after V lost 6 bases and J lost 9 bases. The CDR3 contains 14 residues. Germline-derived CDR1 and CDR2 are MNHNY and SVGAGI (reference sequence). The CDR3 sequence is CASSSRQGAFEQFF. The CDR3 DNA reads TGTGCCAGCAGCTCCCGACAGGGGGCATTTGAGCAGTTCTTC.

This chain connects TRBV28 to TRBJ1-6, with D perhaps matching TRBD1 (6 bases). V was clipped by 6 bases and J by 10 bases, with 16 bases between them. CDR1 is MDHEN and CDR2 is SYDVKM in the germline V gene. CDR3 length equals 14 residues. The CDR3 region has the DNA TGTGCCAGCAGCCCTTACGACAGGAGATCACCCCTCCACTTT. As protein: CASSPYDRRSPLHF. The whole variable domain, remainder taken from reference TRBV28 and TRBJ1-6, is DVKVTQSSRYLVKRTGEKVFLECVQDMDHENMFWYRQDPGLGLRLIYFSYDVKMKEKGDIPEGYSVSREKKERFSLILESASTNQTSMYLCASSPYDRRSPLHFGNGTRLTVT.

The chain carries TRBV4-1 and TRBJ2-1; D is unclear. The CDR3 spans 13 residues. CDR1 and CDR2 from the germline V gene are MGHRA and YSYEKL. Trimming cost V 4 bases and J 4 bases, with 8 bases left between them. CDR3 coding DNA: TGCGCCAGCAGCCCGCCTAGATACAATGAGCAGTTCTTC. This codes for CASSPPRYNEQFF.

The chain combines TRBV19 with TRBJ2-5; D remains ambiguous. The CDR3 spans 13 residues. The germline V and J ends were trimmed by 1 base and 5 bases, with 8 bases remaining between them. The germline V gene has CDR1 LNHDA and CDR2 SQIVND (reference sequence). CDR3: CASSIGSWETQYF. CDR3 DNA sequence: TGTGCCAGTAGTATAGGGAGCTGGGAGACCCAGTACTTC.

The chain is built from TRBV11-3 and TRBJ2-5, with 12 bases that match TRBD2. The trim removed 3 bases at V and 2 bases at J, leaving 1 base unmatched. The CDR3 has 15 amino acids. The germline V gene encodes CDR1 SGHNT and CDR2 YENEEA. The DNA of the CDR3 is TGTGCCAGCAGCTTGGGGACTAGCGGGCAAGAGACCCAGTACTTC. Amino acid sequence: CASSLGTSGQETQYF.

This clone was detected only a few times. The chain couples TRBV7-8 to TRBJ1-2; no reliable D call. Germline V CDR1 and CDR2: SGHVS, FQNEAQ. The CDR3 consists of 13 residues. Deletions cut 3 bases from V and 5 bases from J, with 10 bases between. The DNA of the CDR3 is TGTGCCAGCAGCTTGTCACGGGGATATGGCTACACCTTC. Its translation: CASSLSRGYGYTF.

The V and J genes are TRBV7-2 and TRBJ1-5; 7 nucleotides match TRBD1. Germline V gives CDR1 SGHTA, CDR2 FQGNSA. The CDR3 sequence is 15 residues long. J lost 0 bases, V lost 5 bases, and 4 bases had no gene match. The CDR3 nucleotides are TGTGCCAGCAGCCGGACAGGTTTTAGCAATCAGCCCCAGCATTTT. Translated, it gives CASSRTGFSNQPQHF. Using reference TRBV7-2 and TRBJ1-5 for the parts outside the CDR3, the full variable domain is GAGVSQSPSNKVTEKGKDVELRCDPISGHTALYWYRQSLGQGLEFLIYFQGNSAPDKSGLPSDRFSAERTGGSVSTLTIQRTQQEDSAVYLCASSRTGFSNQPQHFGDGTRLSIL.

The CDR3 protein is CASSWRGFETQYF. The DNA for the CDR3 is TGCGCCAGCAGCTGGAGAGGTTTCGAGACCCAGTACTTC. The chain joins TRBV5-1 to TRBJ2-5; D is undetermined. The CDR3 runs 13 residues. CDR1 is SGHRS, CDR2 YFSETQ, per germline. Deletions cut 3 bases from V and 5 bases from J, with 11 bases between.

V gene TRBV27 combines with J gene TRBJ1-2, with 7 bases lining up with TRBD1. CDR1 is MNHEY and CDR2 is SMNVEV in the germline V gene (reference sequence). V was clipped by 5 bases and J by 2 bases; unmatched bases: 2. The CDR3 is 13 amino acids. The CDR3 sequence: CASSKDRNYGYTF. DNA of the CDR3: TGTGCCAGCAGTAAGGACAGGAACTATGGCTACACCTTC.

The rearrangement links TRBV24-1 to TRBJ2-7; 7 bases match TRBD2. The CDR3 spans 15 residues. The germline CDR1 and CDR2 sequences are KGHDR and SFDVKD. The trim removed 5 bases at V and 3 bases at J, leaving 9 bases unmatched. The CDR3 coding sequence is TGTGCCACCAGTGTGGGGATCGGGGGGAGCTACGAGCAGTACTTC. Amino acid sequence: CATSVGIGGSYEQYF.

The chain uses TRBV10-3 and TRBJ2-7, with D unclear. Trimming took off 8 bases at V and 7 bases at J, with 18 bases between the two ends. Germline-derived CDR1 and CDR2 are ENHRY and SYGVKD. There are 13 residues in the CDR3. In DNA form, the CDR3 reads TGTGCCATCCGGGTCGCCCGCGATCAAGAGCAGTACTTC. Amino acid sequence: CAIRVARDQEQYF.

Of note for this clone: The same CDR3 can be traced to other DNA sequences in this sample. The V and J genes are TRBV2 and TRBJ2-2; D perhaps matches TRBD2 (6 bases). From germline, CDR1 is SNHLY and CDR2 FYNNEI. This CDR3 is built from 14 residues. V was cut by 6 bases and J by 2 bases, with 10 bases left in between. In DNA, the CDR3 is TGTGCCAGCAGGGGGACTGCTAACACCGGGGAGCTGTTTTTT. Translated, it gives CASRGTANTGELFF.

This chain joins TRBV28 and TRBJ2-2, with 7 bases matching TRBD1. The CDR3 extends over 15 amino acids. V dropped 4 bases and J dropped 1; count of bases not matched to a gene: 3. Germline CDR1 reads MDHEN; CDR2 reads SYDVKM. This chain's CDR3 is CASSYNRGNTGELFF. The CDR3 DNA reads TGTGCCAGCAGTTACAACAGGGGGAACACCGGGGAGCTGTTTTTT.

The chain couples TRBV5-5 to TRBJ1-6, with 11 bases lining up with TRBD1. Germline V gives CDR1 SGHKS, CDR2 YYEKEE (reference sequence). CDR3 length: 18 residues. The V and J ends lost 0 bases and 10 bases, in that order; junction bases with no gene match: 12. CDR3 in DNA: TGTGCCAGCAGCTTGGCTGGACAGGGGGCTAGGTTATGGTCACCCCTCCACTTT. This codes for CASSLAGQGARLWSPLHF.

The chain recombines TRBV12-3 or TRBV12-4 with TRBJ1-2, with D possibly matching TRBD1 (6 bases). V gave up 5 bases and J gave up 6 bases, with 10 bases separating them. The CDR3 sequence is 12 residues long. CDR3 sequence reads: CASSTGKDGYTF. As DNA, the CDR3 is TGTGCCAGCAGTACAGGGAAGGATGGCTACACCTTC.

The CDR3 nucleotides are TGTGCCAGCAGCTTAGTGGAGGGAACCGAAGCTTTCTTT. Protein sequence: CASSLVEGTEAFF. The rearrangement links TRBV7-2 to TRBJ1-1; unclear D gene. The CDR3 spans 13 residues. The germline V and J ends were trimmed by 1 base and 8 bases, with 11 bases remaining between them. CDR1 and CDR2 from the germline V gene are SGHTA and FQGNSA. Variable domain in full (rest from reference TRBV7-2 and TRBJ1-1): GAGVSQSPSNKVTEKGKDVELRCDPISGHTALYWYRQSLGQGLEFLIYFQGNSAPDKSGLPSDRFSAERTGGSVSTLTIQRTQQEDSAVYLCASSLVEGTEAFFGQGTRLTVV.

This chain joins TRBV5-6 and TRBJ2-3; possibly TRBD2 for D (5 bases). CDR3 size: 13 residues. Germline assignment: CDR1 SGHDT and CDR2 YYEEEE. Trimming removed 1 base from V and 6 bases from J, with 9 bases in between. As DNA, the CDR3 is TGTGCCAGCAGCTTGCGGGGAGAGGATACGCAGTATTTT. Amino acids: CASSLRGEDTQYF.

The V call is TRBV25-1, the J call TRBJ2-5, with D unclear. V shed 0 bases and J shed 5 bases, with 16 bases lying between them. The CDR3 consists of 16 residues. Germline CDR1 reads MGHDK; CDR2 reads SYGVNS. The CDR3 DNA follows: TGTGCCAGCAGTGAATACACAGTGGGTTACGAGGAGACCCAGTACTTC. Its translation is CASSEYTVGYEETQYF. Full variable domain (outside the CDR3, taken from reference TRBV25-1 and TRBJ2-5): EADIYQTPRYLVIGTGKKITLECSQTMGHDKMYWYQQDPGMELHLIHYSYGVNSTEKGDLSSESTVSRIRTEHFPLTLESARPSHTSQYLCASSEYTVGYEETQYFGPGTRLLVL.

The chain is built from TRBV7-5 and TRBJ2-1; TRBD1 is the table's D call, not checked against the DNA. TRBV7-5 is deemed a pseudogene. This CDR3 has 17 residues. The CDR3 DNA reads TGTGCCAGAAGCCCGCGGAGGGGGCGCCGTCATGACAATGAGCAGTTCTTC. This gives the protein CARSPRRGRRHDNEQFF.

The chain couples TRBV19 to TRBJ1-1; no clear D gene. Trimming removed 5 bases at V and 3 bases at J, with 16 bases between. The CDR3 covers 15 residues. In germline, CDR1 is LNHDA, CDR2 SQIVND (reference sequence). Here the CDR3 reads CASSRIFHDYTEAFF. CDR3 nucleotide sequence: TGTGCCAGTAGTCGGATCTTCCACGACTACACTGAAGCTTTCTTT.

The rearrangement links TRBV5-1 to TRBJ2-3; 10 bases are a match to TRBD2. The V and J ends lost 2 bases and 5 bases, in that order; junction bases with no gene match: 8. The CDR3 extends over 16 amino acids. Germline V CDR1 and CDR2: SGHRS, YFSETQ. CDR3 bases: TGCGCCAGCAGCTTCGGAGCGGGGGGGCCCGAAGATACGCAGTATTTT. Amino acid sequence: CASSFGAGGPEDTQYF.